This TCR beta chain was sequenced for a study of OX40 agonist ivuxolimab in advanced cancers. Overall study results and limits: CD4+ and CD8+ blood T cells expanded clonally by week 6 at 0.1 to 3.0 mg/kg. Low normalized T-cell clonal expansion also characterized some of the nonresponders.

With regard to this clone: Its antigen is still unknown.

Measured with immunoSEQ multiplex PCR; TCRdb has only the in-frame clones, and not every one. The sample yields roughly 60,000 clones, around 85% seen once. Sampling of blood occurred at baseline, cycle 4 day 1, and cycle 7 day 1. V gave up 4 bases and J gave up 4 bases, with 17 bases separating them. Germline CDR1 reads MGHRA; CDR2 reads YSYEKL. The length of the CDR3 is 15 residues. The TCR comes from an adult with an advanced solid tumor such as melanoma, head and neck, liver or kidney cancer. This chain joins TRBV4-1 and TRBJ2-7, with D possibly being TRBD1 (5 bases). The starting material was CD4+ or CD8+ T cells sorted from blood, obtained in a trial of the OX40 agonist ivuxolimab. The CDR3 loop is CASSLVPAGPYEQYF. The CDR3 nucleotides are TGCGCCAGCAGCCTCGTCCCGGCAGGGCCATACGAGCAGTACTTC.